This T cell receptor (beta chain) originates from a study of T cell responses to AZD1222 COVID-19 vaccine. Study-level results: Females outnumbered males among donors, who were mostly white British; clonal diversity was possibly underestimated.

A remark on this clone: Its antigen is unknown.

Profiled with immunoSEQ multiplex PCR; TCRdb holds only in-frame clones, not every one. The data show about 140,000 clones, 70% to 90% seen once. This TCR derives from an adult in good health. The sample in question was peripheral blood, obtained on day 0 of AZD1222 vaccination.

Here the CDR3 reads CASSPRMGGRVNTGELFF. Here the CDR3 DNA reads TGTGCCAGTAGTCCCCGCATGGGCGGGAGGGTAAACACCGGGGAGCTGTTTTTT. The chain combines TRBV19 with TRBJ2-2; 9 bases are shared with TRBD2. The junction had 12 bases not matched to a gene; V was cut back by 5 bases and J by 2 bases. The CDR3 runs to 18 residues. CDR1 and CDR2 from the germline V gene are LNHDA and SQIVND (reference sequence).